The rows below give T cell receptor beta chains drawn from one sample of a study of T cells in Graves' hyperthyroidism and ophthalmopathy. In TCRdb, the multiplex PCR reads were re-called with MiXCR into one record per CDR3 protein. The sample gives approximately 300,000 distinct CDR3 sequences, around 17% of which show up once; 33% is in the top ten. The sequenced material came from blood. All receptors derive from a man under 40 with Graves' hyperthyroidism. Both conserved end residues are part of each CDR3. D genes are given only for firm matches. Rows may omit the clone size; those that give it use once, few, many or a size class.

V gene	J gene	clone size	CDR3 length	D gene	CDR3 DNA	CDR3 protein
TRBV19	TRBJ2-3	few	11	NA	TGTGCCAGTAAGGTAGCAGATACGCAGTATTTT	CASKVADTQYF
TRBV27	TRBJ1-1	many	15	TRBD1	TGTGCCAGCAGTACAAGACAGGGCAATACTTGTGAAGCTTTCTTT	CASSTRQGNTCEAFF
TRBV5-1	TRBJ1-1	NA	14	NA	TGCGCCAGCAGCTTGGAGGGCAGGGACACTGAAGCTTTCTTT	CASSLEGRDTEAFF
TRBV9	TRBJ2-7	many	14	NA	TGTGCCAGCAGCGTAGCGGGACAAGCCTACGAGCAGTACTTC	CASSVAGQAYEQYF
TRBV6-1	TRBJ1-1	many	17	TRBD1	TGTGCCAGCAGTGCCCCTCGGACAGGCGGGGGGTACACTGAAGCTTTCTTT	CASSAPRTGGGYTEAFF
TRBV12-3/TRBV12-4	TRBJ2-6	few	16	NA	TGTGCCAGCAGTCCCATTGGGACGGCTGGGGCCAACGTCCTGACTTTC	CASSPIGTAGANVLTF
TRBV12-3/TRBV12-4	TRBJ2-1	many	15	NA	TGTGCCAGCACTTCGGGGCACAGCTCCTACAATGAGCAGTTCTTC	CASTSGHSSYNEQFF
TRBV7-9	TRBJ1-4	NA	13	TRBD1	TGTGCCAGCAGCACAGGGGTGGGAGAAAAACTGTTTTTT	CASSTGVGEKLFF
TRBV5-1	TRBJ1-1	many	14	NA	TGCGCCAGCAGGGGGGGGGGTTTGAACACTGAAGCTTTCTTT	CASRGGGLNTEAFF
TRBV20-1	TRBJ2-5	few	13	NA	TGCAGTGCTAGTGGGGACAACCAAGAGACCCAGTACTTC	CSASGDNQETQYF
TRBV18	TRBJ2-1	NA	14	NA	TGTGTCAGCTCACCACAGGTCTTCCAAAATGAGCAGTTCTTC	CVSSPQVFQNEQFF